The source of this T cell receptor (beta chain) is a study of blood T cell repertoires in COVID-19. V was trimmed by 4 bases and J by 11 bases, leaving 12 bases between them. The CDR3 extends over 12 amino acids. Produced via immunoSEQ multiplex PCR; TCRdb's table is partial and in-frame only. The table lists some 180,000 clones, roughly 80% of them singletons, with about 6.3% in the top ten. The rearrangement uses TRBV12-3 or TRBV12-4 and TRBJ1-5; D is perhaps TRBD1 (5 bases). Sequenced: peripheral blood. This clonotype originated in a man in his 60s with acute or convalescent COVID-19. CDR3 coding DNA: TGTGCCAGCAGTTCCTACTCGGGGGCCCAGCATTTT. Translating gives CASSSYSGAQHF.